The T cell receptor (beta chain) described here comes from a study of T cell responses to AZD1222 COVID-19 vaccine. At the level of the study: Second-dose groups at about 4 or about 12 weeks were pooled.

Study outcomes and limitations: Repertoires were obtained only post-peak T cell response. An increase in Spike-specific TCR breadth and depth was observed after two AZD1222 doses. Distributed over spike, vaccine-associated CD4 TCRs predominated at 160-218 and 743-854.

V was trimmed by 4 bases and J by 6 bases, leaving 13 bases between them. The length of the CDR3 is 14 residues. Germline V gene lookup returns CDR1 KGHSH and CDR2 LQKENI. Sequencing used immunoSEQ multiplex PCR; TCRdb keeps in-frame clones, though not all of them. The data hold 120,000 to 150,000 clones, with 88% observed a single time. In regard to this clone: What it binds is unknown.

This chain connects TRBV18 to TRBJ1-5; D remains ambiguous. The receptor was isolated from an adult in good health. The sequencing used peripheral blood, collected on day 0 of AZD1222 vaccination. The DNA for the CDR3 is TGTGCCAGCTCACTGGGCGCCGAAGGTCAGCCCCAGCATTTT. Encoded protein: CASSLGAEGQPQHF.